Shown below are 17 T cell receptor beta chains from a single sample sequenced in a study of tumor and adjacent non-tumor tissue in lung cancer. RNA was extracted from bulk tissue without any cell sorting. This non-tumor lung sample came from over 3 cm beyond the tumor edge. Three rounds of nested PCR, following a modified ARM-PCR protocol, produced the TCRbeta library. Via MiXCR, TCRdb re-called the multiplex PCR reads, giving one row per CDR3 protein. In the table there are 45,000 to 65,000 distinct CDR3 sequences, 74% of which are singletons. Sample: distant non-tumor lung tissue. These receptors were collected from a woman aged 55-70 years with non-small cell lung cancer.

This clonotype was detected only once. A much larger clonotype is one base distant, so this may be a read error. The chain couples TRBV20-1 to TRBJ2-1; D may match TRBD1 or TRBD2 (6 bases each). Germline V CDR1 and CDR2: DFQATT, SNEGSKA (reference sequence). The CDR3 is 14 residues long. CDR3 bases: TGCAGTGCTAGTGGGGGGCGCGGGTACAATGAGCAGTCCTTC. It codes for CSASGGRGYNEQSF.

The rearrangement uses TRBV6-2 or TRBV6-3 and TRBJ2-1, with D unresolved. Deletions cut 2 bases from V and 4 bases from J, with 18 bases between. Germline values: CDR1 MNHEY, CDR2 SVGEGT. The CDR3 extends over 17 amino acids. The CDR3 reads CASSYDDVRRWYNEQFF. In nucleotides, the CDR3 is TGTGCCAGCAGTTACGATGACGTCAGACGATGGTACAATGAGCAGTTCTTC.

The genes are TRBV2 and TRBJ1-2; D ambiguous. This CDR3 comprises 13 residues. The germline V and J ends were trimmed by 1 base and 6 bases, with 9 bases remaining between them. CDR1 is SNHLY and CDR2 is FYNNEI in the germline V gene. Written as DNA, the CDR3 is TGTGCCAGCAGTGAAGGTGGGTTAGATGGCTACACCTTC. Protein: CASSEGGLDGYTF.

This clonotype was seen many times. This chain links TRBV7-8 with TRBJ1-2, with unresolved D. The CDR3 has 13 residues. Germline CDR1 and CDR2: SGHVS and FQNEAQ. Trimming took 1 base from V and 4 from J, leaving 7 bases between them. CDR3 DNA: TGTGCCAGCAGCTTAGGCGGAGTCTATGGCTACACCTTC. It yields the protein CASSLGGVYGYTF. Based on the CDR3 plus reference TRBV7-8 and TRBJ1-2, the full variable domain is GAGVSQSPRYKVAKRGQDVALRCDPISGHVSLFWYQQALGQGPEFLTYFQNEAQLDKSGLPSDRFFAERPEGSVSTLKIQRTQQEDSAVYLCASSLGGVYGYTFGSGTRLTVV.

A remark on this clonotype: This clone may be a read error of a much larger clone one base away. The chain combines TRBV11-2 with TRBJ2-3, with 7 nucleotides matching TRBD1. This CDR3 is built from 15 residues. CDR1 SGHAT and CDR2 FQNNGV come from the germline V gene. The CDR3 DNA reads TGTGCCAGCAGCTTCGACAGTACGGGGACAGATACGCAGTTTTTT. It encodes CASSFDSTGTDTQFF.

Concerning this clonotype itself: This CDR3 fails to terminate in the conserved phenylalanine or tryptophan, so it likely reflects a read error. The DNA is omitted, as the CDR3 cannot be located on it reliably, and the CDR3 follows TCRdb's listing. The chain has TRBV11-2 and TRBJ1-1. The length of the CDR3 is 11 amino acids, counting both ends. Germline-derived CDR1 and CDR2 are SGHAT and FQNNGV. The CDR3 loop reads CASSLVTEALH.

The rearrangement uses TRBV2 and TRBJ2-1; D possibly matches TRBD1 or TRBD2 (6 bases each). The CDR3 consists of 14 residues. Germline V gene lookup returns CDR1 SNHLY and CDR2 FYNNEI. V gave up 6 bases and J gave up 4 bases, with 13 bases separating them. CDR3 residues: CASREGQLYNEQFF. The CDR3 coding sequence is TGTGCCAGCAGGGAGGGACAACTTTACAATGAGCAGTTCTTC.

Note on this clonotype: This may come from a read error, since a much larger clone is one base off. CDR3 nucleotide sequence: TGTGCCAACAGCCTGTGGGACAGGAGGAACACCGGGGAGCTGTTTTTT. Its protein product is CANSLWDRRNTGELFF. V usage is TRBV13 and J usage is TRBJ2-2; 8 positions agree with TRBD1. CDR1 PRHDT and CDR2 FYEKMQ come from the germline V gene (reference sequence). The CDR3 has 16 amino acids. The full variable domain, with the rest looked up from reference TRBV13 and TRBJ2-2, is AAGVIQSPRHLIKEKRETATLKCYPIPRHDTVYWYQQGPGQDPQFLISFYEKMQSDKGSIPDRFSAQQFSDYHSELNMSSLELGDSALYFCANSLWDRRNTGELFFGEGSRLTVL.

This clonotype was seen at least ten times. The CDR3 DNA sequence: TGCAGTGCTAAGCCCTCGGTGAACACTGAAGCTTTCTTT. Its translation is CSAKPSVNTEAFF. The chain recombines TRBV20-1 with TRBJ1-1; D uncertain. This CDR3 is 13 amino acids long. V was trimmed by 4 bases and J by 0 bases, leaving 9 bases between them. Germline V gene data show CDR1 as DFQATT and CDR2 as SNEGSKA (reference sequence).

About this clonotype itself: Since the CDR3 does not end with the conserved phenylalanine or tryptophan, this likely comes from a read error. The chain has TRBV15 and TRBJ2-7; 9 bases map to TRBD1. Germline lookup yields CDR1 LNHNV and CDR2 YYDKDF (reference sequence). Germline trimming cut 7 bases from V and 7 bases from J; bases unmatched to any gene: 8. CDR3 size: 13 residues. The CDR3 coding sequence is TGTGCCACCAAGGGACAGGGTGACTATGAGCAGTACTTA. This sequence encodes CATKGQGDYEQYL.

In regard to this clonotype: Mismatch with germline at one junction end may stem from a read error. The rearrangement links TRBV11-2 to TRBJ2-1, with a tentative D call TRBD1 (7 bases). This CDR3 is built from 14 residues. CDR1 and CDR2 from the germline V gene are SGHAT and FQNNGV. The CDR3 region is CTSRPTAGGNEQSF. CDR3 nucleotide sequence: TGTACCAGCAGGCCCACGGCAGGGGGGAATGAGCAGTCCTTC. Looking up the rest from reference TRBV11-2 and TRBJ2-1 gives the full variable domain: EAGVAQSPRYKIIEKRQSVAFWCNPISGHATLYWYQQILGQGPKLLIQFQNNGVVDDSQLPKDRFSAERLKGVDSTLKIQPAKLEDSAVYLCTSRPTAGGNEQSFGPGTRLTVL.

Comments on this clonotype: This is likely a read error, given that the CDR3 carries no conserved phenylalanine or tryptophan at its end. The chain links TRBV10-3 to TRBJ1-4; TRBD1 matches 7 bases. This CDR3 has 13 residues. Germline-derived CDR1 and CDR2 are ENHRY and SYGVKD. V was pared by 7 bases and J by 8 bases, with 7 bases of the junction left unmatched. CDR3 coding DNA: TGTGCCATCAACAACCCAGGGGGGGAAAAACTGTTTTTA. The encoded protein is CAINNPGGEKLFL.

J is TRBJ2-3 and V is TRBV6-5; D might be TRBD1 (5 bases). Trimming left V 5 bases short and J 11 bases short, with 26 bases between. CDR3 length equals 16 residues. Germline lookup yields CDR1 MNHEY and CDR2 SVGAGI. CDR3 DNA sequence: TGTGCCAGCAGTCCCCTACTCATTCAGTCCACAGGTATGCAGTATTTT. It yields the protein CASSPLLIQSTGMQYF.

V and J are TRBV4-3 and TRBJ2-3; 11 nucleotides align to TRBD2. From germline, CDR1 is LGHNA and CDR2 YSLEER. Losses at the gene ends were 4 bases for V and 5 bases for J; bases not matched to a gene: 8. The CDR3 is 16 amino acids. As DNA, the CDR3 is TGCGCCAGCAGCCCGCTAGCGGGAGGAGTCATAGATACGCAGTATTTT. Protein sequence: CASSPLAGGVIDTQYF.

This clonotype came up many times. The chain recombines TRBV20-1 with TRBJ1-1, with 8 bases lining up with TRBD1. Germline-derived CDR1 and CDR2 are DFQATT and SNEGSKA (reference sequence). The junction had 8 bases not matched to a gene; V was cut back by 2 bases and J by 0 bases. CDR3 size: 16 residues. The CDR3 reads CSARSQGAPMNTEAFF. CDR3 sequence (DNA): TGCAGTGCTAGAAGCCAGGGGGCGCCAATGAACACTGAAGCTTTCTTT.

Concerning this clonotype itself: One junction end disagrees with the germline gene, perhaps due to a read error. The genes are TRBV11-3 and TRBJ2-3, with 9 bases aligning to TRBD2. CDR1 and CDR2 from the germline V gene are SGHNT and YENEEA. This CDR3 is 16 amino acids long. CDR3 in amino acids: CASSPGLAGSTDTKFF. The CDR3 DNA reads as TGTGCCAGCAGCCCCGGCCTAGCGGGGTCAACAGATACGAAGTTTTTT.

To note about this clonotype: An end of the junction differs from the germline gene, which may be a read error. The DNA of the CDR3 is TGCGCCAGCAGCCAGACTGTACAGGGGGCGTTGGGAAAGACCATATATTTT. It is translated as CASSQTVQGALGKTIYF. The rearrangement uses TRBV4-3 and TRBJ1-3, with 9 bases identical to TRBD1. The CDR3 is 17 residues long. The germline CDR1 and CDR2 sequences are LGHNA and YSLEER.